These 22 T cell receptor beta chains were all obtained from the same sample, sequenced in a study of blood T cell repertoires in COVID-19. Profiled with immunoSEQ multiplex PCR; TCRdb holds only in-frame clones, not every one. The data contain 220,000 or so clones, around 82% of them singletons. Source material: peripheral blood. Receptor source: an older woman with acute or convalescent COVID-19.

The table lists this clone with a count of one. The V call is TRBV6-5, the J call TRBJ1-2; a weak D match, TRBD1 (6 bases). The CDR3 runs to 14 residues. Germline CDR1 MNHEY, CDR2 SVGAGI. V lost 0 bases to trimming and J lost 4 bases, with 9 bases between them. The CDR3 here is CASSYSLGAYGYTF. The CDR3, as DNA: TGTGCCAGCAGTTACTCGTTGGGGGCCTATGGCTACACCTTC.

In this sample, this clone turned up many times. The chain has TRBV15 and TRBJ2-1, with TRBD1 as a possible D gene (5 bases). Trimming took off 2 bases at V and 9 bases at J, with 5 bases between the two ends. Germline V gene data show CDR1 as LNHNV and CDR2 as YYDKDF (reference sequence). The CDR3 spans 11 residues. The CDR3 loop is CATSRQGEQFF. CDR3 in DNA: TGTGCCACCAGCAGACAGGGTGAGCAGTTCTTC.

This chain links TRBV29-1 with TRBJ2-5, with a possible D match to TRBD2 (5 bases). Germline CDR1 and CDR2: SQVTM and ANQGSEA. This CDR3 has 10 amino acids. Trimming took off 4 bases at V and 6 bases at J, with 6 bases between the two ends. The CDR3 nucleotides read TGCAGCGTTGGGGAGAAGACCCAGTACTTC. Translation: CSVGEKTQYF.

The V and J genes are TRBV7-9 and TRBJ1-1, with D possibly TRBD1 on 5 matching bases. Trimming stripped 1 base from V and 3 bases from J, with 18 bases between. Germline V gene data show CDR1 as SEHNR and CDR2 as FQNEAQ (reference sequence). The CDR3 has 17 residues. The CDR3 region is CASSLVQGFFDHTEAFF. The CDR3 DNA sequence: TGTGCCAGCAGCTTAGTTCAGGGATTCTTCGACCACACTGAAGCTTTCTTT.

The chain employs TRBV9 and TRBJ2-2, with a tentative D call TRBD2 (6 bases). With 4 bases removed from V and 0 bases from J, the gap between germline ends came to 10 bases. From germline, CDR1 is SGDLS and CDR2 YYNGEE. The CDR3 spans 15 residues. In nucleotides, the CDR3 is TGTGCCAGCAGCCAGGGACTGGCGAACACCGGGGAGCTGTTTTTT. Amino acid sequence: CASSQGLANTGELFF.

This chain connects TRBV19 to TRBJ2-2, with D perhaps TRBD2 (6 bases). Trimming shortened V by 3 bases and J by 6 bases, and 20 bases separated the two germline ends. Germline-derived CDR1 and CDR2 are LNHDA and SQIVND (reference sequence). The CDR3 extends over 17 amino acids. The CDR3 nucleotides are TGTGCCAGTAGTATCCGAGGAACTAGCCCGGGCGCCGGGGAGCTGTTTTTT. Translating gives CASSIRGTSPGAGELFF.

The gene calls are TRBV9 and TRBJ1-4; D ambiguous. The CDR3 extends over 16 amino acids. The V end was cut by 0 bases, the J end by 3 bases, with 12 bases between. Germline-derived CDR1 and CDR2 are SGDLS and YYNGEE. The CDR3 DNA follows: TGTGCCAGCAGCGTAGGCCCCGGGTTAGCTAATGAAAAACTGTTTTTT. This codes for CASSVGPGLANEKLFF.

J is TRBJ2-2 and V is TRBV10-3, with TRBD1 as a possible D gene (5 bases). The CDR3 is 14 amino acids. The V gene lost 3 bases and the J gene lost 7 bases, with 12 bases spanning the gap. Germline CDR1 and CDR2: ENHRY and SYGVKD. The CDR3 protein is CAISDRDSGGELFF. As DNA, the CDR3 is TGTGCCATCAGTGACAGGGATAGTGGCGGGGAGCTGTTTTTT.

This chain joins TRBV15 and TRBJ2-7, with TRBD2 matching over 8 bases. The CDR3 runs to 16 residues. V lost 5 bases to trimming and J lost 2 bases; unmatched junction nucleotides: 11. CDR1 LNHNV and CDR2 YYDKDF come from the germline V gene (reference sequence). CDR3 sequence reads: CATSPRSGKGAYEQYF. In DNA, the CDR3 is TGTGCCACCAGCCCCCGTAGCGGGAAAGGCGCCTACGAGCAGTACTTC. The full variable domain, its missing parts supplied by reference TRBV15 and TRBJ2-7, is DAMVIQNPRYQVTQFGKPVTLSCSQTLNHNVMYWYQQKSSQAPKLLFHYYDKDFNNEADTPDNFQSRRPNTSFCFLDIRSPGLGDTAMYLCATSPRSGKGAYEQYFGPGTRLTVT.

The genes are TRBV4-1 and TRBJ2-7; D possibly corresponds to TRBD2 (6 bases). The length of the CDR3 is 15 residues. The V end was cut by 0 bases, the J end by 3 bases, with 12 bases between. Germline values: CDR1 MGHRA, CDR2 YSYEKL. The CDR3 DNA reads as TGCGCCAGCAGCCAAGAGGAGGGACGCGGCTACGAGCAGTACTTC. As protein: CASSQEEGRGYEQYF.

The CDR3 loop reads CASSLNNGWAYQETQYF. CDR3 bases: TGTGCCAGCAGCTTAAACAACGGATGGGCATACCAAGAGACCCAGTACTTC. This chain uses TRBV7-9 with TRBJ2-5; D is undetermined. The CDR3 runs 17 residues. Trimming pared 2 bases from V and 0 bases from J, leaving 16 bases between. CDR1 and CDR2 from the germline V gene are SEHNR and FQNEAQ (reference sequence).

The chain employs TRBV5-1 and TRBJ2-1; D gene uncertain. The CDR3 loop spans 15 amino acids. Trimming cost V 0 bases and J 0 bases, with 7 bases left between them. Germline lookup yields CDR1 SGHRS and CDR2 YFSETQ. The DNA of the CDR3 is TGCGCCAGCAGCTTGGAGTCGAGCTCCTACAATGAGCAGTTCTTC. Translated, it gives CASSLESSSYNEQFF.

The V gene is TRBV15, the J gene TRBJ1-1; tentatively, D is TRBD1 (6 bases). The CDR3 length is 16 residues. V was cut by 3 bases and J by 0 bases, with 14 bases left in between. CDR1 is LNHNV and CDR2 is YYDKDF in the germline V gene (reference sequence). The DNA of the CDR3 is TGTGCCACCAGCAGCTCCGGCAGGGGATTGAACACTGAAGCTTTCTTT. Its translation is CATSSSGRGLNTEAFF.

V and J are TRBV3-1 (or the pseudogene TRBV3-2) and TRBJ2-1; TRBD2 matches at 9 bases. The germline V gene encodes CDR1 LGHDT and CDR2 YNNKEL (reference sequence). This CDR3 is 17 amino acids long. After removal of 0 bases from V and 3 bases from J, the junction contained 6 bases not matched to a gene. CDR3: CASSQEGLAGIYNEQFF. CDR3 coding DNA: TGTGCCAGCAGCCAAGAGGGGCTAGCGGGAATCTACAATGAGCAGTTCTTC.

The J gene is TRBJ2-5, the V gene TRBV5-1; 7 nucleotides match TRBD2. Near its end, the DNA agrees better with TRBJ2-7, so the J call may be wrong. The CDR3 is made up of 17 amino acids. Germline V gene lookup returns CDR1 SGHRS and CDR2 YFSETQ. The CDR3 coding sequence is TGCGCCAGCAGCCCACACCAAGTAGCGGGCCCCTCCTACGAGCAGTACTTC. Amino acids: CASSPHQVAGPSYEQYF.

This clone was detected once. The chain is built from TRBV2 and TRBJ2-1; 8 bases align to TRBD2. With 6 bases clipped from V and 7 bases from J, the junction kept 14 bases outside the gene matches. CDR1 is SNHLY and CDR2 is FYNNEI in the germline V gene. CDR3 length: 16 residues. The CDR3 DNA is TGTGCCAGCAGCAAAAGCTCCGGGACTAGACGAAATGAGCAGTTCTTC. This encodes CASSKSSGTRRNEQFF.

The rearrangement links TRBV11-2 to TRBJ2-7; D is perhaps TRBD2 (5 bases). The V end was cut by 5 bases, the J end by 2 bases, with 16 bases between. This CDR3 is built from 15 residues. Germline values: CDR1 SGHAT, CDR2 FQNNGV. CDR3 sequence reads: CASSPASGLTYEQYF. Here the CDR3 DNA reads TGTGCCAGCAGCCCCGCCAGCGGCCTTACCTACGAGCAGTACTTC.

The V call is TRBV4-1, the J call TRBJ2-1, with 16 bases aligning to TRBD2. Per the germline V gene, CDR1 is MGHRA and CDR2 is YSYEKL. V lost 2 bases, J lost 5 bases, and 3 bases stayed unmatched. The CDR3 runs 17 residues. The DNA for the CDR3 is TGCGCCAGCAGCCAACCCGGGACTAGCGGGAGGGACAATGAGCAGTTCTTC. It yields the protein CASSQPGTSGRDNEQFF.

The rearrangement links TRBV6-6 to TRBJ1-1, with D possibly matching TRBD1 (5 bases). This CDR3 comprises 12 residues. Trimming took 10 bases from V and 4 from J, leaving 13 bases between them. Germline V lookup: CDR1 MNHNY, CDR2 SVGAGI (reference sequence). The CDR3: CATKAGGTEAFF. As DNA, the CDR3 is TGTGCCACTAAGGCGGGGGGCACTGAAGCTTTCTTT.

The chain has TRBV7-2 and TRBJ2-7, with TRBD2 identical over 9 bases. The V gene end was trimmed by 5 bases and the J gene end by 2 bases; junction bases not matched to a gene: 4. The CDR3 spans 14 residues. Per the germline V gene, CDR1 is SGHTA and CDR2 is FQGNSA. The DNA of the CDR3 is TGTGCCAGCAGCGCGGGACTAGCAGCCTACGAGCAGTACTTC. Amino acid sequence: CASSAGLAAYEQYF.

The rearrangement uses TRBV11-3 and TRBJ2-1; 10 nucleotides match TRBD2. From germline, CDR1 is SGHNT and CDR2 YENEEA. This CDR3 has 15 residues. Trimming at V came to 0 bases and at J to 8 bases, leaving 4 bases not matched to a gene. Here the CDR3 reads CASSLEGLATDEQFF. CDR3 in DNA: TGTGCCAGCAGCTTAGAGGGACTAGCGACCGATGAGCAGTTCTTC. Based on the CDR3 plus reference TRBV11-3 and TRBJ2-1, the full variable domain is EAGVVQSPRYKIIEKKQPVAFWCNPISGHNTLYWYLQNLGQGPELLIRYENEEAVDDSQLPKDRFSAERLKGVDSTLKIQPAELGDSAVYLCASSLEGLATDEQFFGPGTRLTVL.

This chain joins TRBV6-5 and TRBJ1-5, with TRBD1 matching over 7 bases. The V gene's germline CDR1 is MNHEY and CDR2 SVGAGI. The CDR3 covers 15 residues. The J segment lost 2 bases and the V segment lost 5 bases, leaving 6 bases of the junction unmatched. Written as DNA, the CDR3 is TGTGCCAGCAGTCCAGACAGGGTAGGCAATCAGCCCCAGCATTTT. It specifies CASSPDRVGNQPQHF.